These 3 T cell receptor beta chains came from one sample sequenced in a study of spatial heterogeneity in lung cancer. TCRdb re-called the 5' RACE reads through MiXCR, storing one row per CDR3 protein. The table records tens of thousands of distinct CDR3 sequences, around an eighth of them present only once. Specified time point: sample taken at primary tumor resection. Whole RNA was taken from tumor, nontumor lung or frozen PBMC; it was then sequenced unsorted. This material consisted of PBMCs, taken at surgery. These receptors all stem from a male donor with early-stage non-small cell lung cancer.

This chain links TRBV24-1 with TRBJ2-2; D not resolved. This CDR3 has 14 amino acids. With 0 bases removed from V and 5 bases from J, the gap between germline ends came to 6 bases. CDR1 is KGHDR, CDR2 SFDVKD, per germline. Here the CDR3 reads CATSDLLGTGELFF. The CDR3 coding sequence is TGTGCCACCAGTGATTTGCTAGGGACCGGGGAGCTGTTTTTT.

V gene TRBV5-1 combines with J gene TRBJ2-4, with D possibly matching TRBD1 (5 bases). V was clipped by 1 base and J by 5 bases, with 10 bases between them. CDR3 length: 14 amino acids. The germline V gene has CDR1 SGHRS and CDR2 YFSETQ. CDR3 bases: TGCGCCAGCAGCTTGAAGCCAGGGCAAAACATTCAGTACTTC. Translation: CASSLKPGQNIQYF.

This clonotype appeared many times. The chain combines TRBV7-9 with TRBJ1-4; unclear D gene. This CDR3 has 15 residues. Germline V gene data show CDR1 as SEHNR and CDR2 as FQNEAQ (reference sequence). The ends were cut back, 2 bases at V and 8 bases at J, with 15 bases in the middle. The CDR3 DNA reads as TGTGCCAGCAGCTTACCCGGCGTTCAAGGGGAAAAACTGTTTTTT. This translates into CASSLPGVQGEKLFF.